These 17 T cell receptor beta chains originate from one sample sequenced in a study of blood T cell repertoires in COVID-19. TCRdb's table, derived via immunoSEQ multiplex PCR, lists solely in-frame clones and lacks some. This sample has under 150,000 clones, with approximately 85% found just once. What was sequenced was peripheral blood. Receptor source: a human donor in a cohort sampled during active COVID-19.

CDR3: CAGVFGTGGGQPQHF. The CDR3 DNA follows: TGTGCTGGCGTGTTTGGGACAGGGGGAGGTCAGCCCCAGCATTTT. The chain uses TRBV30 and TRBJ1-5; 11 nucleotides line up with TRBD1. Germline V CDR1 and CDR2: GTSNPN, SVGIG (reference sequence). The CDR3 extends over 15 amino acids.

The chain links TRBV5-4 to TRBJ1-1; 8 bases line up with TRBD1. J lost 6 bases, V lost 0 bases, and 4 bases had no gene match. The CDR3 runs to 14 residues. The V gene's germline CDR1 is SGHNT and CDR2 YYREEE (reference sequence). This chain's CDR3 is CASSLAQGAAEAFF. The CDR3 DNA reads TGTGCCAGCAGCTTGGCCCAGGGGGCCGCTGAAGCTTTCTTT.

The chain combines TRBV6-2 or TRBV6-3 with TRBJ1-2; 10 nucleotides match TRBD1. J gave up 4 bases and V 6 bases, and 5 bases lay outside the gene matches. Germline V lookup: CDR1 MNHEY, CDR2 SVGEGT. The CDR3 is made up of 14 amino acids. CDR3 coding DNA: TGTGCCAGCAGCCTGGGACAGGGGACCTATGGCTACACCTTC. Residues: CASSLGQGTYGYTF.

The chain is built from TRBV4-3 and TRBJ1-1; no clear D gene. CDR3 length: 14 residues. V was clipped by 1 base and J by 1 base, with 7 bases between them. CDR1 and CDR2 (germline): LGHNA, YSLEER. CDR3 sequence reads: CASSQVAGNTEAFF. The DNA for the CDR3 is TGCGCCAGCAGCCAAGTTGCGGGGAACACTGAAGCTTTCTTT.

The genes are TRBV18 and TRBJ2-7; possible D gene TRBD1, 6 bases. CDR1 is KGHSH and CDR2 is LQKENI in the germline V gene. Trimming took 4 bases from V and 3 from J, leaving 13 bases between them. The CDR3 sequence is 14 residues long. The CDR3 loop reads CASSLGGNYYEQYF. CDR3 DNA sequence: TGTGCCAGCTCACTAGGGGGTAATTACTACGAGCAGTACTTC. Full variable domain (remainder filled in from reference TRBV18 and TRBJ2-7): NAGVMQNPRHLVRRRGQEARLRCSPMKGHSHVYWYRQLPEEGLKFMVYLQKENIIDESGMPKERFSAEFPKEGPSILRIQQVVRGDSAAYFCASSLGGNYYEQYFGPGTRLTVT.

The sample holds one count of this clone. V gene TRBV13 combines with J gene TRBJ2-5, with D perhaps matching TRBD2 (6 bases). Between the trimmed V and J ends, which lost 2 bases and 2 bases, there was a span of 9 bases. This CDR3 is built from 14 residues. CDR1 is PRHDT, CDR2 FYEKMQ, per germline (reference sequence). The CDR3 nucleotides are TGTGCCAGCAGCTTAAAGGCGGGGCAAGAGACCCAGTACTTC. It yields the protein CASSLKAGQETQYF.

This rearrangement joins TRBV5-1 to TRBJ2-5; 13 positions agree with TRBD2. This CDR3 is 15 amino acids long. Unmatched junction bases numbered 2, after V lost 2 bases and J lost 4 bases. Germline V gene lookup returns CDR1 SGHRS and CDR2 YFSETQ. The CDR3: CASSFGLAGAETQYF. Written as DNA, the CDR3 is TGCGCCAGCAGCTTCGGACTAGCGGGAGCAGAGACCCAGTACTTC.

This clone was seen only once. V usage is TRBV6-5 and J usage is TRBJ2-1, with 7 bases lining up with TRBD2. V shed 6 bases and J 6 bases; nucleotides not matched to a gene: 8. The V gene's germline CDR1 is MNHEY and CDR2 SVGAGI. CDR3 size: 14 residues. The CDR3 nucleotides are TGTGCCAGCAGCGGACTAGAAGTATCCAATGAGCAGTTCTTC. The encoded protein is CASSGLEVSNEQFF.

This chain joins TRBV19 and TRBJ1-1; 7 nucleotides match TRBD1. The junction had 9 bases not matched to a gene; V was cut back by 6 bases and J by 2 bases. Germline loops: CDR1 LNHDA, CDR2 SQIVND (reference sequence). The CDR3 length is 15 residues. The CDR3 DNA is TGTGCCAGTAGGGGATTTGAGGGGGCAAACACTGAAGCTTTCTTT. Its translation: CASRGFEGANTEAFF.

Here the CDR3 reads CASSLVGTGTQYF. The CDR3 bases are TGTGCCAGCAGCTTAGTCGGGACAGGAACACAGTACTTC. This rearrangement joins TRBV7-9 to TRBJ2-4, with 8 bases fitting TRBD1. The CDR3 runs to 13 residues. Germline V lookup: CDR1 SEHNR, CDR2 FQNEAQ (reference sequence). V dropped 1 base and J dropped 13; count of bases not matched to a gene: 6.

This rearrangement joins TRBV9 to TRBJ1-6; tentative D call: TRBD1 (5 bases). Germline V gives CDR1 SGDLS, CDR2 YYNGEE. The CDR3 consists of 14 residues. With 1 base removed from V and 10 bases from J, the gap between germline ends came to 12 bases. The chain's CDR3 is CASSVWGVNSPLHF. CDR3 DNA sequence: TGTGCCAGCAGCGTATGGGGGGTCAACTCACCCCTCCACTTT. The variable domain in full, completed from reference TRBV9 and TRBJ1-6, reads DSGVTQTPKHLITATGQRVTLRCSPRSGDLSVYWYQQSLDQGLQFLIQYYNGEERAKGNILERFSAQQFPDLHSELNLSSLELGDSALYFCASSVWGVNSPLHFGNGTRLTVT.

The V and J genes are TRBV5-4 and TRBJ1-1; TRBD1 is a possible D gene (6 bases). The germline V gene encodes CDR1 SGHNT and CDR2 YYREEE (reference sequence). The CDR3 contains 15 residues. Trimming took off 3 bases at V and 1 base at J, with 13 bases between the two ends. The DNA of the CDR3 is TGTGCCAGCAGCTCCGACAGGAAACCGAACACTGAAGCTTTCTTT. Translating gives CASSSDRKPNTEAFF.

The sample holds a few counts of this clone. This chain joins TRBV9 and TRBJ1-5; a weak D match, TRBD1 (6 bases). Trimming pared 0 bases from V and 6 bases from J, leaving 13 bases between. The CDR3 totals 15 residues. Germline V gene data show CDR1 as SGDLS and CDR2 as YYNGEE. The chain's CDR3 is CASSVAAGEGQPQHF. In nucleotides, the CDR3 is TGTGCCAGCAGCGTAGCTGCAGGGGAGGGTCAGCCCCAGCATTTT.

Comment on this clone: One junction end does not reproduce the germline sequence, and a read error may be involved. The V and J genes are TRBV29-1 and TRBJ1-2; TRBD1 aligns across 10 bases. The CDR3 consists of 12 residues. Germline V gene data show CDR1 as SQVTM and CDR2 as ANQGSEA. In nucleotides, the CDR3 is TGCAGCGTGACAATGGGACAGGGGTTGGCCCCCTTC. The encoded protein is CSVTMGQGLAPF.

This chain joins TRBV10-2 and TRBJ2-5; 9 nucleotides agree with TRBD2. CDR1 WSHSY and CDR2 SAAADI come from the germline V gene. The CDR3 extends over 15 amino acids. Trimming at V came to 3 bases and at J to 3 bases, leaving 5 bases not matched to a gene. Here the CDR3 DNA reads TGCGCCAGCAGTGAACCGGGACTAGCCAAAGAGACCCAGTACTTC. Protein: CASSEPGLAKETQYF.

The sample holds one count of this clone. The chain joins TRBV18 to TRBJ2-7; 10 bases fit TRBD2. CDR1 and CDR2 from the germline V gene are KGHSH and LQKENI. The CDR3 sequence is 16 residues long. J gave up 2 bases and V 6 bases, and 10 bases lay outside the gene matches. The CDR3 loop is CASSIAGGLRTYEQYV. CDR3 in DNA: TGTGCCAGCTCCATAGCGGGAGGCCTACGCACCTACGAGCAGTACGTC.

The chain joins TRBV7-9 to TRBJ2-1; the D gene is possibly TRBD2 (5 bases). Trimming stripped 5 bases from V and 5 bases from J, with 13 bases between. Germline V lookup: CDR1 SEHNR, CDR2 FQNEAQ (reference sequence). The CDR3 contains 14 residues. The CDR3 DNA follows: TGTGCCAGCAGCACTAGGCGGGTTGACAATGAGCAGTTCTTC. This sequence encodes CASSTRRVDNEQFF.